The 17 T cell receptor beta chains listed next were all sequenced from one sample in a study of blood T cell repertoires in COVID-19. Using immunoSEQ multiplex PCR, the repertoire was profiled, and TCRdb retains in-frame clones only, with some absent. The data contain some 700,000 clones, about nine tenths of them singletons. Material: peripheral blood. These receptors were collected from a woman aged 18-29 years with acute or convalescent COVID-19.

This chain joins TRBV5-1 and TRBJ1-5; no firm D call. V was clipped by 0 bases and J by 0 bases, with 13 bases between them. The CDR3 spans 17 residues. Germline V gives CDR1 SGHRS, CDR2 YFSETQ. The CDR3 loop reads CASSLDGEPYSNQPQHF. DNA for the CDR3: TGCGCCAGCAGCTTGGACGGGGAACCTTATAGCAATCAGCCCCAGCATTTT.

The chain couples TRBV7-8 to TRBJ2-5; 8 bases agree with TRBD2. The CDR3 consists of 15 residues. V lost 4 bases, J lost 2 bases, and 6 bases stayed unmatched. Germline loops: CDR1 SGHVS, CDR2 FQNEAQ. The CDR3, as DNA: TGTGCCAGCAGCTGGCTCGGGGGGGGACAAGAGACCCAGTACTTC. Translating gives CASSWLGGGQETQYF. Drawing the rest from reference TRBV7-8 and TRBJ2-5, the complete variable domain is GAGVSQSPRYKVAKRGQDVALRCDPISGHVSLFWYQQALGQGPEFLTYFQNEAQLDKSGLPSDRFFAERPEGSVSTLKIQRTQQEDSAVYLCASSWLGGGQETQYFGPGTRLLVL.

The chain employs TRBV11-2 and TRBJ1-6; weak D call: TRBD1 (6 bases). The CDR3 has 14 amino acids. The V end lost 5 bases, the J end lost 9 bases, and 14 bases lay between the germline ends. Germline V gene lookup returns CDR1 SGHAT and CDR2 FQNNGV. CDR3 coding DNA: TGTGCCAGCAGCCGATGGACAGAGGGTTCACCCCTCCACTTT. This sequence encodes CASSRWTEGSPLHF.

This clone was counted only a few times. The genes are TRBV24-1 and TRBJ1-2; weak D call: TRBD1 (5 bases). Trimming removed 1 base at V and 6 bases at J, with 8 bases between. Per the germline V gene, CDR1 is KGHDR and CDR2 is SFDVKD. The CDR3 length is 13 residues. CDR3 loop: CATSDFAGNGYTF. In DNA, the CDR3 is TGTGCCACCAGTGATTTCGCAGGGAATGGCTACACCTTC.

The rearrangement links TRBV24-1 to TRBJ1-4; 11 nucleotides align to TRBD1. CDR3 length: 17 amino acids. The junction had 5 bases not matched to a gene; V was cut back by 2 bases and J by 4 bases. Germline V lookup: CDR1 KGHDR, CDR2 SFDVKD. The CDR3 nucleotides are TGTGCCACCAGTGATTGGGGGGACAGGGGGAATAATGAAAAACTGTTTTTT. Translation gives CATSDWGDRGNNEKLFF.

The CDR3 DNA follows: TGTGCCACCAGGGGGACAGGGCTGAACTATGGCTACACCTTC. Encoded protein: CATRGTGLNYGYTF. J is TRBJ1-2 and V is TRBV24-1; the match to TRBD1 covers 9 bases. CDR1 is KGHDR and CDR2 is SFDVKD in the germline V gene. The trim removed 7 bases at V and 2 bases at J, leaving 4 bases unmatched. The CDR3 contains 14 residues.

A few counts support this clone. The CDR3: CASSKTGVGYTF. The CDR3 DNA reads as TGTGCCAGCAGCAAGACAGGGGTCGGCTACACCTTC. This chain links TRBV21-1 with TRBJ1-2; TRBD1 reflects the table's D call only, with no check against the DNA. TRBV21-1 is a pseudogene segment. This CDR3 contains 12 residues.

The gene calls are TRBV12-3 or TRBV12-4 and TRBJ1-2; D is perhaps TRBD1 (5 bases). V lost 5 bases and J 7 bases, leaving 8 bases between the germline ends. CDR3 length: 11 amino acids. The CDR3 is CASSRRGGYTF. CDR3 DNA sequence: TGTGCCAGCAGTCGGAGGGGTGGCTACACCTTC.

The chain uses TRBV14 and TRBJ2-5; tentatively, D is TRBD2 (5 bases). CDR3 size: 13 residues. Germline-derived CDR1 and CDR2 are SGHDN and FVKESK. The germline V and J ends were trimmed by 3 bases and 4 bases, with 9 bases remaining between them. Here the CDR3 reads CASSQKGRETQYF. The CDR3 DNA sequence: TGTGCCAGCAGCCAGAAAGGGAGAGAGACCCAGTACTTC.

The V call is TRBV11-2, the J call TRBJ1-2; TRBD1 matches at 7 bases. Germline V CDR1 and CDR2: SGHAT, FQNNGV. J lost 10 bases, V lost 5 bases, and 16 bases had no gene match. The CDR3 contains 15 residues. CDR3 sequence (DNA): TGTGCCAGCAGCCCCTGGGGACAGAAATTAAATTTCTACACCTTC. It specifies CASSPWGQKLNFYTF. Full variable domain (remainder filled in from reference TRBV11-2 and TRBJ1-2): EAGVAQSPRYKIIEKRQSVAFWCNPISGHATLYWYQQILGQGPKLLIQFQNNGVVDDSQLPKDRFSAERLKGVDSTLKIQPAKLEDSAVYLCASSPWGQKLNFYTFGSGTRLTVV.

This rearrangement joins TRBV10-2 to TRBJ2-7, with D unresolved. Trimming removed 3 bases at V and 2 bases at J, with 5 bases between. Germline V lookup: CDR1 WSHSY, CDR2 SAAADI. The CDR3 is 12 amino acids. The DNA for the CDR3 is TGCGCCAGCAGTGACCGAGCCTACGAGCAGTACTTC. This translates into CASSDRAYEQYF.

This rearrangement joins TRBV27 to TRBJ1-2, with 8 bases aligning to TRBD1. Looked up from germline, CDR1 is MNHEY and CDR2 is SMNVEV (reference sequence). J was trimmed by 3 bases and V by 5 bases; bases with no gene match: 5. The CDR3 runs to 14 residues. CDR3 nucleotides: TGTGCCAGCAGTCGGGCAGGGGGCGACTATGGCTACACCTTC. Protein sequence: CASSRAGGDYGYTF.

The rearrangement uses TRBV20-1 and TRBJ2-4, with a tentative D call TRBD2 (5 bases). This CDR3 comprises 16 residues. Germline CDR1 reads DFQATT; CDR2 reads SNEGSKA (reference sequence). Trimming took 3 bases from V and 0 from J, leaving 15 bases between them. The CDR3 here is CSASNQRFLAKNIQYF. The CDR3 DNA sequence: TGCAGTGCTAGTAATCAGCGGTTCTTAGCCAAAAACATTCAGTACTTC.

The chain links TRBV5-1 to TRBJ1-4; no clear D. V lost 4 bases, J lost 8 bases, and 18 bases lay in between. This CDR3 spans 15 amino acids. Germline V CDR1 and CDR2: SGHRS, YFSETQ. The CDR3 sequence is CASSPGRGGWEKLFF. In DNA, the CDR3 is TGCGCCAGCAGCCCCGGCCGGGGAGGGTGGGAAAAACTGTTTTTT.

CDR3 DNA sequence: TGTGCCTCCATCTCATCCCTCGGGTGGAAGAGCAATCAGCCCCAGCATTTT. This codes for CASISSLGWKSNQPQHF. The rearrangement joins TRBV19 to TRBJ1-5, with D uncertain. Germline CDR1 reads LNHDA; CDR2 reads SQIVND (reference sequence). V gave up 11 bases and J gave up 1 base, with 24 bases separating them. The CDR3 extends over 17 amino acids.

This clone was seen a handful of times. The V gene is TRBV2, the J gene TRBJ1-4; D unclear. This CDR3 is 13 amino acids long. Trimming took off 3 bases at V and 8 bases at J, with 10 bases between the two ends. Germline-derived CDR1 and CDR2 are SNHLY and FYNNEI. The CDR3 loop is CASSDLEVEKLFF. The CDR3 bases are TGTGCCAGCAGTGATTTGGAGGTCGAAAAACTGTTTTTT.

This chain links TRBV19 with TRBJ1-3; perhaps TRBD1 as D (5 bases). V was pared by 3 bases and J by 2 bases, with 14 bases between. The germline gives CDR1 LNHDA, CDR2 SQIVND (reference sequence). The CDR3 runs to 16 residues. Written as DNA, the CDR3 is TGTGCCAGTAGTATTGGTCTGCGGGGCGCTGGAAACACCATATATTTT. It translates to CASSIGLRGAGNTIYF.